This TCR beta chain was documented in a study of shared clonotypes between healthy human individuals. Of note for this clone: Its specificity is not known.

The method was immunoSEQ multiplex PCR; TCRdb's version includes in-frame clones alone and lacks a portion of them. The table has hundreds of thousands of clones, around 95% seen once. J lost 3 bases, V lost 4 bases, and 6 bases had no gene match. Germline CDR1 reads SGHVS; CDR2 reads FQNEAQ. The CDR3 contains 18 residues. Study results and limitations: Blood alone was sampled, and tissue repertoires likely differ. Represented diversity, genetic and exposure-history alike, was limited by few donors.

Naive CD8 isolation took CD45RO-negative cells positively selected for CCR7 and excluded terminally differentiated effector memory CD45RA+ cells. Sequenced material: naive CD8+ T cells sorted from blood. The gene calls are TRBV7-8 and TRBJ2-1; the match to TRBD2 covers 16 bases. This sequence originates from a woman in her 30s in good health. The CDR3 spells CASSWGLAGGTIYNEQFF. The CDR3 region has the DNA TGTGCCAGCAGCTGGGGACTAGCGGGAGGGACGATCTACAATGAGCAGTTCTTC.